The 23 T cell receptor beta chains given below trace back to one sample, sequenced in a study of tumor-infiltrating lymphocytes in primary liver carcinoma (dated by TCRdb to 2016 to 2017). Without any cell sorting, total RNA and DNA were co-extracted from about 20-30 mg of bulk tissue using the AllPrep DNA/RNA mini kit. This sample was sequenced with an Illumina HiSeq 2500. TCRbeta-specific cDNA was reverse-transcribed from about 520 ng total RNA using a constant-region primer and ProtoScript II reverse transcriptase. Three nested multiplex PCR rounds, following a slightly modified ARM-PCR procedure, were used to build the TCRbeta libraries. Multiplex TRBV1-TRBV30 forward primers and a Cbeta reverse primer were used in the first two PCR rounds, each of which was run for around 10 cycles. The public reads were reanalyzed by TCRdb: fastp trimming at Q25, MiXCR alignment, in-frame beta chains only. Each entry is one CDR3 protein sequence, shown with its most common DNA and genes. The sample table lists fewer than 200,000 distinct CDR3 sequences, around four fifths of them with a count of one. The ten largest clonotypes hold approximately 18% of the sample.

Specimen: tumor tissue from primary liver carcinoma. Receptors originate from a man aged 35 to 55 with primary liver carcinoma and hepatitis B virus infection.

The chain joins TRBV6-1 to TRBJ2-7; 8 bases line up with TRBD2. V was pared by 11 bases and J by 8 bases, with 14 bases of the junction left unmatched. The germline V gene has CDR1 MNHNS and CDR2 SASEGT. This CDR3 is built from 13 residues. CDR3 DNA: TGTGCCCGTAGTCCTACCGGGGGGGTCAAGCAGTACTTC. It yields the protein CARSPTGGVKQYF.

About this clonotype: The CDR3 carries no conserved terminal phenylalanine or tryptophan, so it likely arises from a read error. The CDR3 DNA follows: TGTGCCAGCAGCCGTAGCGCAGTCACCGGGCAGCTGTTTTCT. Translation gives CASSRSAVTGQLFS. The chain employs TRBV6-5 and TRBJ2-2; maybe TRBD2 (5 bases). Looked up from germline, CDR1 is MNHEY and CDR2 is SVGAGI. The CDR3 has 14 residues.

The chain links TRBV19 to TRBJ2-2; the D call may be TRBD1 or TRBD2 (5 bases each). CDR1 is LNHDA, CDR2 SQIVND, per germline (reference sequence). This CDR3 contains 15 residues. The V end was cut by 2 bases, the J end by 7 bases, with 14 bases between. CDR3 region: CASSIWGTIVGELFF. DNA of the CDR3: TGTGCCAGTAGTATATGGGGGACCATAGTCGGGGAGCTGTTTTTT.

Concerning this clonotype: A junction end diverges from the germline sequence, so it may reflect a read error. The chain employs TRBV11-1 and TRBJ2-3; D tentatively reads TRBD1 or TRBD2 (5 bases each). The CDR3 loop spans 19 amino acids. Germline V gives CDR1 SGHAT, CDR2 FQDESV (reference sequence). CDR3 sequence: CVSSSGGSSLGARTDTQYF. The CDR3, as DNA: TGTGTCAGCAGCTCTGGGGGAAGCTCTCTTGGAGCCCGCACGGATACGCAGTATTTT.

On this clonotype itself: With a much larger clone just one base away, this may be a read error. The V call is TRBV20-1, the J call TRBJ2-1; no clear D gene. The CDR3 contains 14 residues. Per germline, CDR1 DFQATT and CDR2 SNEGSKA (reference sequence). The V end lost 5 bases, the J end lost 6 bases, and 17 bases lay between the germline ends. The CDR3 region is CSACAMTGRNEQFF. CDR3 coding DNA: TGCAGTGCTTGCGCGATGACTGGACGCAATGAGCAGTTCTTC.

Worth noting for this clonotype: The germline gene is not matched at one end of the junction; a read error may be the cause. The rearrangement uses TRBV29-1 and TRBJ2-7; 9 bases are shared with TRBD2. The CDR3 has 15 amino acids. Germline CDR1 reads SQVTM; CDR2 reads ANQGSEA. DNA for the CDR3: TGCTGCGTTGAAGATGGTCTAGCGGGGTCCTACGAGCAGCGGTTC. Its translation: CCVEDGLAGSYEQRF.

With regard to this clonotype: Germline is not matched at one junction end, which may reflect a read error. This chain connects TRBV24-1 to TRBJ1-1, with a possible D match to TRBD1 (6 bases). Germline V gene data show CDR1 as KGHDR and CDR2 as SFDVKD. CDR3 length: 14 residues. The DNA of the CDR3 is TGTGTCACCCGAGATACCGGACAGAACACTGAAGCTCTCTTT. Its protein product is CVTRDTGQNTEALF.

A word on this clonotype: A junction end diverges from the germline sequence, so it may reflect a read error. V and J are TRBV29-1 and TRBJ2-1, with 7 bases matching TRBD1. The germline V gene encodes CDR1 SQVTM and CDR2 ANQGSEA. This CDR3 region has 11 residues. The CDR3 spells CSVGQANERFF. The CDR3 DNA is TGCAGTGTTGGACAGGCCAATGAGCGGTTCTTC.

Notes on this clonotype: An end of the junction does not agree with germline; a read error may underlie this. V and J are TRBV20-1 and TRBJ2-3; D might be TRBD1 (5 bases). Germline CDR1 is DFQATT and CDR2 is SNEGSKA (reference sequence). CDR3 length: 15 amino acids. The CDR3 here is CSARLPKATTDTLYF. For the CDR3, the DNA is TGCAGTGCTAGACTACCTAAAGCGACGACAGATACGCTGTATTTT.

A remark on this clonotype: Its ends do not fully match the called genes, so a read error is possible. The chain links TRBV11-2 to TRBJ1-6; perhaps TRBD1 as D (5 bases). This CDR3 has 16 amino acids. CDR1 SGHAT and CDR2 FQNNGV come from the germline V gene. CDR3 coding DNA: TGTGCCTGCAGCTTAAGGGACGACGATTATAATTCACCCCTCCACTTT. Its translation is CACSLRDDDYNSPLHF.

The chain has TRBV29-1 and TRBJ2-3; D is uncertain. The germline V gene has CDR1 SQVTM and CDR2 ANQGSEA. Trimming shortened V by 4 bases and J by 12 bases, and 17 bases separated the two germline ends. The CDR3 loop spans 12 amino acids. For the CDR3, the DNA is TGCAGCGTTGCCTCTTCCACAGAAACACAGTATTTT. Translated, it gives CSVASSTETQYF.

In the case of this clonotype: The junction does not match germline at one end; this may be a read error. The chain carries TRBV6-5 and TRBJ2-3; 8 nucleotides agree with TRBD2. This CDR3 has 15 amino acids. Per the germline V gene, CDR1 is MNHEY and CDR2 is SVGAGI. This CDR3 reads CARNPGLAGTDSQYF. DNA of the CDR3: TGTGCCAGGAACCCAGGACTAGCAGGAACAGATTCGCAGTATTTT.

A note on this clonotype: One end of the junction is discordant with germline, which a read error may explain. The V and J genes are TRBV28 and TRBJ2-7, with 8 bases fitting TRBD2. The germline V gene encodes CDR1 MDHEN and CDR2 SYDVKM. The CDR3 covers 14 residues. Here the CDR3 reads CASSRGGLLYEQCF. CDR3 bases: TGTGCCAGCAGTCGGGGGGGACTACTTTACGAGCAGTGCTTC.

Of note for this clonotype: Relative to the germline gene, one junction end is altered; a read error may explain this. The CDR3 here is CASSLGVAGGEQYF. CDR3 nucleotide sequence: TGTGCCAGCAGTCTTGGAGTAGCGGGAGGCGAGCAGTATTTC. This sequence joins TRBV6-5 and TRBJ2-7, with TRBD2 matching 10 bases. This CDR3 is built from 14 residues. Germline assignment: CDR1 MNHEY and CDR2 SVGAGI.

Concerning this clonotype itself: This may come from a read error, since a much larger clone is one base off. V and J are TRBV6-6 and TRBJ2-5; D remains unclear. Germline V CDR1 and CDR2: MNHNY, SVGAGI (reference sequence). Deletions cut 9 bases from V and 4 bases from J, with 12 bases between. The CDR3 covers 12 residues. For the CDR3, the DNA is TGTGCCAGGAGCTTGGCGGTAGAGACCCAGTACTTC. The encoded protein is CARSLAVETQYF.

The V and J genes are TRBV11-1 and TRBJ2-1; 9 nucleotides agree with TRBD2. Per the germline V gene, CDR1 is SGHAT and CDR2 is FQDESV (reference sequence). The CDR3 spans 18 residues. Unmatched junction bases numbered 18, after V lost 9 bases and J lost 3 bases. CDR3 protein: CARCLYRSAGGCYNEQFF. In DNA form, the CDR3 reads TGTGCCAGGTGCTTATACCGCTCCGCGGGAGGGTGCTACAATGAGCAGTTCTTC.

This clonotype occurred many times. The CDR3 bases are TGTGCCAGCAGCTTAGGCCAGCTTAACTATGGCTACACCTTC. Protein product: CASSLGQLNYGYTF. This rearrangement joins TRBV7-9 to TRBJ1-2; D gene uncertain. V lost 1 base to trimming and J lost 1 base, with 7 bases between them. Germline lookup yields CDR1 SEHNR and CDR2 FQNEAQ (reference sequence). The CDR3 extends over 14 amino acids.

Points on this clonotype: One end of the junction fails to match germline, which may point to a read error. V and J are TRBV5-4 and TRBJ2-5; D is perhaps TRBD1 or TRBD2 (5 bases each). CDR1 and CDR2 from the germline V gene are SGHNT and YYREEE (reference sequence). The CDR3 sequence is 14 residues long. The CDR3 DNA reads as TGTGCTAGCAGCCCAGCACGGGTGGGGGTGACCCAGTACTTC. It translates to CASSPARVGVTQYF.

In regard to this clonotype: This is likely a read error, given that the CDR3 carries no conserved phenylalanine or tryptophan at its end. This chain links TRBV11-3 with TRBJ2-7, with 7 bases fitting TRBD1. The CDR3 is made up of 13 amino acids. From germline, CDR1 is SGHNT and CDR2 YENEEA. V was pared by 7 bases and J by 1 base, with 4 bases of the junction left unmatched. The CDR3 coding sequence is TGTGCCAGCATGGTGGGACAGTCCTACGAGCAGTACTTA. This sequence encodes CASMVGQSYEQYL.

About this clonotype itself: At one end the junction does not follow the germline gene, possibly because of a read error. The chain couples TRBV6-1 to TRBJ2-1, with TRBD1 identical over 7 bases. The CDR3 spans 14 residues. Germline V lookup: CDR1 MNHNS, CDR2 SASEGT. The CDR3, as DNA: TGTGCCAACAGTCTCAGACAGGGAAGGGATGAGCAGTTCTTC. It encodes CANSLRQGRDEQFF.

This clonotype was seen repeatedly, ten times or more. The CDR3 reads CASSFVTDTQYF. As DNA, the CDR3 is TGTGCCAGCAGTTTCGTTACAGATACGCAGTATTTT. The rearrangement uses TRBV28 and TRBJ2-3; D uncertain. CDR3 length equals 12 residues. The V end lost 3 bases, the J end lost 3 bases, and 4 bases lay between the germline ends. Germline CDR1 is MDHEN and CDR2 is SYDVKM.

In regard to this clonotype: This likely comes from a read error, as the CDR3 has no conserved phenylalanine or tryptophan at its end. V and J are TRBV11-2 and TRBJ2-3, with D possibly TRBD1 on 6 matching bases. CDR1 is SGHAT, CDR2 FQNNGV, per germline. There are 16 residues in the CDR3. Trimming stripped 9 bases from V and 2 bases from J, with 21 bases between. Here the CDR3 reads CASSRRSTGNTDTQYY. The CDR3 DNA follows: TGTGCCAGTAGCAGAAGAAGCACAGGGAACACAGATACGCAGTATTAT.

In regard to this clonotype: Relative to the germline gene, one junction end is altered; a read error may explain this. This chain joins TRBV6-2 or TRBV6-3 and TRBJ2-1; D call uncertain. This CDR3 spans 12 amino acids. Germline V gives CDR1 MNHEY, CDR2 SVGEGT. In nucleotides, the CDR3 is TGTGCCAGCAGTTACTCTCTACGTAAGCAGTTGTTC. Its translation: CASSYSLRKQLF.